Each of the 10 T cell receptor beta chains below was sequenced from the same sample in a study of T cells in Graves' hyperthyroidism and ophthalmopathy. Amplification yielded TCR beta CDR3 regions, with RNA transcripts as the source. HTBI primers were used for first-round RT-PCR of the TCR CDR3. TCRdb called the multiplex PCR reads again in MiXCR, with one record for every CDR3 protein. This sample has more than 350,000 distinct CDR3 sequences, with roughly 15% found just once. The sequenced material came from blood. The origin of the receptors is a woman aged 55 to 70 with Graves' ophthalmopathy.

Turning to this clonotype: A much larger clone differs by one base, so this may be a read error. The chain employs TRBV7-9 and TRBJ2-1; D may be TRBD1 (6 bases). Germline CDR1 SEHNR, CDR2 FQNEAQ (reference sequence). CDR3 length equals 15 residues. V lost 5 bases and J 0 bases, leaving 11 bases between the germline ends. The CDR3 reads CASSHRDTSYNEQFF. CDR3 sequence (DNA): TGTGCCAGCAGCCACCGGGACACCTCCTACAATGAGCAGTTCTTC.

This clonotype was seen at least ten times. The chain recombines TRBV28 with TRBJ2-5; D perhaps matches TRBD2 (6 bases). Trimming pared 6 bases from V and 0 bases from J, leaving 20 bases between. The CDR3 spans 17 residues. Per germline, CDR1 MDHEN and CDR2 SYDVKM. The CDR3 nucleotides read TGTGCCAGCAGGGCGGGGCAGGGCTTCGAGGACCAAGAGACCCAGTACTTC. It encodes CASRAGQGFEDQETQYF. The entire variable domain, with the rest obtained from reference TRBV28 and TRBJ2-5, is as follows: DVKVTQSSRYLVKRTGEKVFLECVQDMDHENMFWYRQDPGLGLRLIYFSYDVKMKEKGDIPEGYSVSREKKERFSLILESASTNQTSMYLCASRAGQGFEDQETQYFGPGTRLLVL.

This clonotype was seen more than once but under ten times. The V gene is TRBV9, the J gene TRBJ2-2; the match to TRBD2 covers 7 bases. From germline, CDR1 is SGDLS and CDR2 YYNGEE. CDR3 size: 16 residues. V was clipped by 4 bases and J by 3 bases; unmatched bases: 9. The CDR3 bases are TGTGCCAGCAGCCCCTGGGGCGGGAGCGACACCGGGGAGCTGTTTTTT. It yields the protein CASSPWGGSDTGELFF.

This clonotype was counted many times. J is TRBJ1-2 and V is TRBV20-1; no reliable D call. This CDR3 comprises 11 residues. Between the trimmed V and J ends, which lost 5 bases and 4 bases, there was a span of 8 bases. Germline V gives CDR1 DFQATT, CDR2 SNEGSKA (reference sequence). The chain's CDR3 is CSASLSYGYTF. The CDR3 nucleotides read TGCAGTGCTTCCCTAAGCTATGGCTACACCTTC.

At least ten counts were recorded for this clonotype. The chain couples TRBV5-1 to TRBJ2-3; no clear D. V gave up 1 base and J gave up 3 bases, with 6 bases separating them. This CDR3 has 13 residues. CDR1 SGHRS and CDR2 YFSETQ come from the germline V gene. CDR3 sequence (DNA): TGCGCCAGCAGCTTGATCCCTACAGATACGCAGTATTTT. Protein: CASSLIPTDTQYF. Combining the CDR3 with reference TRBV5-1 and TRBJ2-3 gives the whole variable domain KAGVTQTPRYLIKTRGQQVTLSCSPISGHRSVSWYQQTPGQGLQFLFEYFSETQRNKGNFPGRFSGRQFSNSRSEMNVSTLELGDSALYLCASSLIPTDTQYFGPGTRLTVL.

This clonotype was counted many times. The chain joins TRBV28 to TRBJ1-1; TRBD1 is a possible D gene (6 bases). Germline V gene data show CDR1 as MDHEN and CDR2 as SYDVKM. Between the trimmed V and J ends, which lost 7 bases and 0 bases, there was a span of 12 bases. The CDR3 sequence is 14 residues long. The CDR3 nucleotides read TGTGCCAGCACCTCCGGGGGCTTGAACACTGAAGCTTTCTTT. Its translation is CASTSGGLNTEAFF.

With respect to this clonotype: Given a much more abundant clone one base away, this may be a read error. The genes are TRBV28 and TRBJ2-7; TRBD2 matches 10 bases. CDR1 is MDHEN and CDR2 is SYDVKM in the germline V gene. The length of the CDR3 is 15 residues. CDR3 nucleotides: TGTGTCAGCAGTTCGGTAGCGGGAGGAGCCTACGAGCAGTACTTC. Translated, it gives CVSSSVAGGAYEQYF.

Worth noting for this clonotype: Being one base from a much bigger clone, this may be a read error. The V and J genes are TRBV12-3 or TRBV12-4 and TRBJ2-3; TRBD2 might be the D (5 bases). This CDR3 is built from 15 residues. For the CDR3, the DNA is TGTGCCAGCAGTTTGGTGTCGGGATTCACAGATACGCAGTTTTTT. Translated, it gives CASSLVSGFTDTQFF.

This clonotype was counted many times. The chain couples TRBV20-1 to TRBJ2-5; 7 bases map to TRBD2. Germline V gives CDR1 DFQATT, CDR2 SNEGSKA (reference sequence). J lost 1 base, V lost 3 bases, and 8 bases had no gene match. The CDR3 sequence is 15 residues long. The CDR3 here is CSASVAGAPQETQYF. The CDR3 DNA follows: TGCAGTGCTAGTGTGGCGGGAGCCCCCCAAGAGACCCAGTACTTC.

The chain uses TRBV13 and TRBJ2-1, with 7 bases identical to TRBD2. The CDR3 runs to 15 residues. J was trimmed by 1 base and V by 4 bases; bases with no gene match: 4. Germline CDR1 PRHDT, CDR2 FYEKMQ (reference sequence). This CDR3 reads CASSSWGGSYNEQFF. The DNA for the CDR3 is TGTGCCAGCAGCTCTTGGGGAGGGTCCTACAATGAGCAGTTCTTC. The full variable domain, rest sourced from reference TRBV13 and TRBJ2-1, is AAGVIQSPRHLIKEKRETATLKCYPIPRHDTVYWYQQGPGQDPQFLISFYEKMQSDKGSIPDRFSAQQFSDYHSELNMSSLELGDSALYFCASSSWGGSYNEQFFGPGTRLTVL.